Shown below are 13 T cell receptor beta chains from a single sample sequenced in a study of cytomegalovirus exposure and HLA in healthy donors. This PCR relied on a set of 60 Vbeta primers and 13 Jbeta primers. Assay used: immunoSEQ multiplex PCR; TCRdb lists only in-frame clones, some missing. The record lists about 84,000 clones, of which the ten most abundant hold 0.58%. Sequencing was done on a sample of PBMCs. The receptors come from a man aged 50 to 60 in good health and CMV-seronegative.

This chain uses TRBV11-1 with TRBJ2-3; 8 bases line up with TRBD2. There are 14 residues in the CDR3. V dropped 4 bases and J dropped 1; count of bases not matched to a gene: 1. CDR1 is SGHAT and CDR2 is FQDESV in the germline V gene (reference sequence). As DNA, the CDR3 is TGTGCCAGCAGCTCGACTAGCGGCACAGATACGCAGTATTTT. This sequence encodes CASSSTSGTDTQYF. The entire variable domain, with the rest obtained from reference TRBV11-1 and TRBJ2-3, is as follows: EAEVAQSPRYKITEKSQAVAFWCDPISGHATLYWYRQILGQGPELLVQFQDESVVDDSQLPKDRFSAERLKGVDSTLKIQPAELGDSAMYLCASSSTSGTDTQYFGPGTRLTVL.

DNA of the CDR3: TGTGCCAGCAGCTCACAAAGAGGGAGGCAAGAGACCCAGTACTTC. It specifies CASSSQRGRQETQYF. The genes are TRBV11-1 and TRBJ2-5, with D possibly matching TRBD2 (6 bases). V was cut by 4 bases and J by 2 bases, with 14 bases left in between. Germline CDR1 and CDR2: SGHAT and FQDESV (reference sequence). The CDR3 is 15 amino acids.

The genes are TRBV6-5 and TRBJ1-1, with 12 positions matching TRBD1. Germline V gene data show CDR1 as MNHEY and CDR2 as SVGAGI. The junction had 5 bases not matched to a gene; V was cut back by 7 bases and J by 5 bases. CDR3 length: 14 residues. As DNA, the CDR3 is TGTGCCAGCATTCGGGACAGGGGGCGGACTGAAGCTTTCTTT. This sequence encodes CASIRDRGRTEAFF.

The chain couples TRBV4-1 to TRBJ2-5; maybe TRBD2 (6 bases). Germline CDR1 and CDR2: MGHRA and YSYEKL. V was pared by 3 bases and J by 0 bases, with 20 bases between. CDR3 length: 18 residues. This CDR3 is CASSHPPPGLENQETQYF. For the CDR3, the DNA is TGCGCCAGCAGCCACCCCCCTCCGGGACTGGAAAACCAAGAGACCCAGTACTTC.

The rearrangement uses TRBV6-1 and TRBJ1-1; 7 bases match TRBD1. Germline loops: CDR1 MNHNS, CDR2 SASEGT. The CDR3 length is 14 residues. V dropped 3 bases and J dropped 7; count of bases not matched to a gene: 8. CDR3 region: CASSEMGQLNEAFF. The CDR3, as DNA: TGTGCCAGCAGTGAGATGGGACAGCTAAATGAAGCTTTCTTT.

This chain uses TRBV5-1 with TRBJ1-2, with TRBD1 as a possible D gene (5 bases). Germline V gene sequence: CDR1 SGHRS, CDR2 YFSETQ. The CDR3 has 13 residues. V lost 2 bases, J lost 4 bases, and 9 bases lay in between. The CDR3 region is CASSLGVVYGYTF. The CDR3 bases are TGCGCCAGCAGCTTAGGGGTTGTCTATGGCTACACCTTC.

V usage is TRBV28 and J usage is TRBJ1-2; 10 bases line up with TRBD1. CDR3 length: 13 amino acids. CDR1 and CDR2 (germline): MDHEN, SYDVKM. V shed 3 bases and J 7 bases; nucleotides not matched to a gene: 2. CDR3 sequence: CASSFDRGLGYTF. CDR3 DNA: TGTGCCAGCAGTTTCGACAGGGGGCTTGGCTACACCTTC.

The chain joins TRBV28 to TRBJ1-2; 7 nucleotides line up with TRBD1. The CDR3 sequence is 16 residues long. J was trimmed by 1 base and V by 6 bases; bases with no gene match: 11. Germline V gene lookup returns CDR1 MDHEN and CDR2 SYDVKM. This CDR3 reads CASRLAGAGGNYGYTF. CDR3 in DNA: TGTGCCAGCAGGCTCGCTGGGGCAGGGGGTAACTATGGCTACACCTTC.

The rearrangement links TRBV9 to TRBJ1-1; no clear D. The V and J ends lost 2 bases and 0 bases respectively, with 8 bases between them. Germline CDR1 SGDLS, CDR2 YYNGEE. The CDR3 is 14 amino acids. The CDR3 region has the DNA TGTGCCAGCAGCGTGGCGGAGTTGAACACTGAAGCTTTCTTT. Amino acid sequence: CASSVAELNTEAFF.

The chain couples TRBV11-2 to TRBJ1-3; the D gene is possibly TRBD1 (5 bases). The CDR3 totals 15 residues. Germline loops: CDR1 SGHAT, CDR2 FQNNGV. Trimming took 5 bases from V and 0 from J, leaving 11 bases between them. This chain's CDR3 is CASSGYQGSGNTIYF. DNA for the CDR3: TGTGCCAGCAGCGGTTACCAGGGCTCTGGAAACACCATATATTTT.

The chain has TRBV4-1 and TRBJ1-5; D is unresolved. Germline CDR1 reads MGHRA; CDR2 reads YSYEKL. The CDR3 is made up of 17 amino acids. V gave up 1 base and J gave up 6 bases, with 19 bases separating them. The CDR3 reads CASSQVWFGQRSQPQHF. The CDR3 DNA reads as TGCGCCAGCAGCCAAGTTTGGTTTGGCCAGCGAAGTCAGCCCCAGCATTTT.

The rearrangement uses TRBV5-1 and TRBJ1-6; maybe TRBD1 (5 bases). CDR1 SGHRS and CDR2 YFSETQ come from the germline V gene. V gave up 8 bases and J gave up 7 bases, with 16 bases separating them. The CDR3 length is 14 residues. CDR3 protein: CASGTGTVNSPLHF. In nucleotides, the CDR3 is TGCGCCAGTGGTACCGGGACTGTAAATTCACCCCTCCACTTT.

Comments on this clone: The sample carries other DNA sequences with the same CDR3. The chain recombines TRBV28 with TRBJ2-7; TRBD1 agrees at 7 bases. Trimming cost V 4 bases and J 7 bases; bases outside gene matches: 7. The CDR3 has 13 amino acids. Germline lookup yields CDR1 MDHEN and CDR2 SYDVKM. CDR3 sequence reads: CASSSQGVYEQYF. Written as DNA, the CDR3 is TGTGCCAGCAGTTCTCAGGGGGTCTATGAGCAGTACTTC.